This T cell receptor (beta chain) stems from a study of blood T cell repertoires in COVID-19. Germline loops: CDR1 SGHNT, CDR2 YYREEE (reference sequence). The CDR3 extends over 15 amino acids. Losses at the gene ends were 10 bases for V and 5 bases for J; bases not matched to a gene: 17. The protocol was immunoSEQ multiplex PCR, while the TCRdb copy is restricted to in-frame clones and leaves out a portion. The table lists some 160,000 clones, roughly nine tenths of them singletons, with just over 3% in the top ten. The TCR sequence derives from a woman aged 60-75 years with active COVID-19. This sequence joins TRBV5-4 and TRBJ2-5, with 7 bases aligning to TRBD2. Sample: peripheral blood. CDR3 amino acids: CAVLRKAGVGETQYF. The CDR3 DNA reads TGTGCCGTCCTCCGGAAGGCGGGAGTAGGGGAGACCCAGTACTTC. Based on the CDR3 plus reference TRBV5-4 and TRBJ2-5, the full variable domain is ETGVTQSPTHLIKTRGQQVTLRCSSQSGHNTVSWYQQALGQGPQFIFQYYREEENGRGNFPPRFSGLQFPNYSSELNVNALELDDSALYLCAVLRKAGVGETQYFGPGTRLLVL.